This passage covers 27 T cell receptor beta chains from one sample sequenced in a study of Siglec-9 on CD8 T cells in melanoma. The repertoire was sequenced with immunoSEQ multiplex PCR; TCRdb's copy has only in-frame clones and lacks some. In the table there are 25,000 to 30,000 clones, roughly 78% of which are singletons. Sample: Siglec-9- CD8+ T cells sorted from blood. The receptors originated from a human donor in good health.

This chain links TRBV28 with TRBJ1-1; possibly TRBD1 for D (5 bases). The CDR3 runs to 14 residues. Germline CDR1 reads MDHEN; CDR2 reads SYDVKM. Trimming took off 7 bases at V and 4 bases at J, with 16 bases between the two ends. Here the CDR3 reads CASKEAGGGTEAFF. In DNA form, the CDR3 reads TGTGCCAGCAAAGAGGCCGGGGGTGGCACTGAAGCTTTCTTT.

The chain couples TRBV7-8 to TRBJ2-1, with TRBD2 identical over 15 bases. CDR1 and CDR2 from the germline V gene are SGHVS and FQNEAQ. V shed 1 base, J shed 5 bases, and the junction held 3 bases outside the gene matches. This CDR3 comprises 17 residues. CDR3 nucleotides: TGTGCCAGCAGCTTAGGGACTAGCGGGAGGGTTGACAATGAGCAGTTCTTC. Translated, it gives CASSLGTSGRVDNEQFF.

The DNA of the CDR3 is TGTGCCAGCAGCTTAGTTTTGTGGGAGACCCAGTACTTC. Translated: CASSLVLWETQYF. The rearrangement joins TRBV5-7 to TRBJ2-5; D not certain. TRBV5-7 has ORF status, its function being uncertain. The ends were cut back, 2 bases at V and 5 bases at J, with 10 bases in the middle. The CDR3 covers 13 residues.

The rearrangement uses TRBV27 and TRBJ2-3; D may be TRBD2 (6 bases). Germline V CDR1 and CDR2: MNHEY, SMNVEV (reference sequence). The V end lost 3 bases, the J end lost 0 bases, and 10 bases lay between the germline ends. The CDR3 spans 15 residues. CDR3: CASSFTGTSTDTQYF. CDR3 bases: TGTGCCAGCAGTTTTACCGGGACTAGCACAGATACGCAGTATTTT.

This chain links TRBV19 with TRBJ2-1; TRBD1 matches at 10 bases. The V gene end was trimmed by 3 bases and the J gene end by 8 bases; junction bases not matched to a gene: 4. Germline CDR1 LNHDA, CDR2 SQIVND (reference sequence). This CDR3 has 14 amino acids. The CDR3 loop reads CASSMRQGADEQFF. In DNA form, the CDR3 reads TGTGCCAGTAGTATGAGACAGGGGGCGGATGAGCAGTTCTTC.

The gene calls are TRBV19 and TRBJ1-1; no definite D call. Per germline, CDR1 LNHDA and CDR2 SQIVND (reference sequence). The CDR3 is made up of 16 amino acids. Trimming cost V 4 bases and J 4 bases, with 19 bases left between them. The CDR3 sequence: CASSRTRVGVATEAFF. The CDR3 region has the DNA TGTGCCAGTAGTAGGACGCGGGTCGGAGTCGCCACTGAAGCTTTCTTT.

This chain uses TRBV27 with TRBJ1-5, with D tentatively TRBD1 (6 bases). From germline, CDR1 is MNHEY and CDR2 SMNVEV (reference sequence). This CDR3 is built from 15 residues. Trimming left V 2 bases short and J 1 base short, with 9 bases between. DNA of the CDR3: TGTGCCAGCAGTTTAAGGGGGGTAAGCAATCAGCCCCAGCATTTT. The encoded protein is CASSLRGVSNQPQHF.

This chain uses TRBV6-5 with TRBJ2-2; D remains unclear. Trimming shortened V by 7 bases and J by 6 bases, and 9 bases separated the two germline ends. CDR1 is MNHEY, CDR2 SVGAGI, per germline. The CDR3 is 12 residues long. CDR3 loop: CASTLGAGELFF. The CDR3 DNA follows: TGTGCCAGCACCCTTGGGGCCGGGGAGCTGTTTTTT.

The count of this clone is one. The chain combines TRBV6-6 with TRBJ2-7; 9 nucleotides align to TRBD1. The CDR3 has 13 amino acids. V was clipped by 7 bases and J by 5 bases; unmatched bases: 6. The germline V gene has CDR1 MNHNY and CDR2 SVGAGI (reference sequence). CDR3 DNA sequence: TGTGCCAGCACCGGGACAGGGTTTAACGAGCAGTACTTC. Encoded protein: CASTGTGFNEQYF.

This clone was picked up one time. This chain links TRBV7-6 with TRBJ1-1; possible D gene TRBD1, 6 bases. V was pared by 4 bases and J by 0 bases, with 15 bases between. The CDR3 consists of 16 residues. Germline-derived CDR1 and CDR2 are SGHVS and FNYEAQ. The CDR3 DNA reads TGTGCCAGCAGCTCAGGGTGGGGGCAGGTGAACACTGAAGCTTTCTTT. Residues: CASSSGWGQVNTEAFF.

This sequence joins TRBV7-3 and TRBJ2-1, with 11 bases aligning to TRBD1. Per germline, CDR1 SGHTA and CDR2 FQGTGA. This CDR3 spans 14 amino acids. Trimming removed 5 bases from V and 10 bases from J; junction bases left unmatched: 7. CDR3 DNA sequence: TGTGCCAGCAGCGACGGGACAGGGGGATTAGAGCAGTTCTTC. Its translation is CASSDGTGGLEQFF.

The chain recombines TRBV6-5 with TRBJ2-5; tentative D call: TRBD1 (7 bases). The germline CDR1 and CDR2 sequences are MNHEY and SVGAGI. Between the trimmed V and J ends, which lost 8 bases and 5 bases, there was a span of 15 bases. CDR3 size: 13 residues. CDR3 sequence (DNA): TGTGCCAGCTCAGGCAGGGGGGTTGAGACCCAGTACTTC. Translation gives CASSGRGVETQYF.

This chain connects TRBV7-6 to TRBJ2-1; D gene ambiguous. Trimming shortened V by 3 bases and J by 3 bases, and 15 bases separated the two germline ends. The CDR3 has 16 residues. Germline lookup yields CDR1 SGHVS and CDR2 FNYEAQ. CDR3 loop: CASSFFQGADYNEQFF. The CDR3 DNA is TGTGCCAGCAGCTTTTTCCAAGGCGCTGACTACAATGAGCAGTTCTTC. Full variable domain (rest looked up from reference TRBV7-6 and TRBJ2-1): GAGVSQSPRYKVTKRGQDVALRCDPISGHVSLYWYRQALGQGPEFLTYFNYEAQQDKSGLPNDRFSAERPEGSISTLTIQRTEQRDSAMYRCASSFFQGADYNEQFFGPGTRLTVL.

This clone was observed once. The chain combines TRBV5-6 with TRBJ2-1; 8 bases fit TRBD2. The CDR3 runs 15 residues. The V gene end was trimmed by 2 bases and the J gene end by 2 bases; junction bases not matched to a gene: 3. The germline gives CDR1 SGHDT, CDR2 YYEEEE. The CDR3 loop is CASSLQAGAYNEQFF. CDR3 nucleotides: TGTGCCAGCAGCTTACAAGCGGGGGCCTACAATGAGCAGTTCTTC. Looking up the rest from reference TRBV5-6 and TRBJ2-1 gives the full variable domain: DAGVTQSPTHLIKTRGQQVTLRCSPKSGHDTVSWYQQALGQGPQFIFQYYEEEERQRGNFPDRFSGHQFPNYSSELNVNALLLGDSALYLCASSLQAGAYNEQFFGPGTRLTVL.

The CDR3 reads CASSSQGRSYEQYV. The CDR3 bases are TGTGCCAGCAGCTCACAGGGAAGATCCTACGAGCAGTACGTC. The chain carries TRBV5-4 and TRBJ2-7; D perhaps matches TRBD1 (6 bases). The ends were cut back, 3 bases at V and 1 base at J, with 11 bases in the middle. The CDR3 contains 14 residues. CDR1 SGHNT and CDR2 YYREEE come from the germline V gene (reference sequence).

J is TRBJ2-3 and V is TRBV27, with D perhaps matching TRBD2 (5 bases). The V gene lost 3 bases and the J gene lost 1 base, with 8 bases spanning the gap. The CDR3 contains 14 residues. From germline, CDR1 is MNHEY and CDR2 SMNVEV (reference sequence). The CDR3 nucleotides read TGTGCCAGCAGTTTTATGGAGGGCACAGATACGCAGTATTTT. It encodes CASSFMEGTDTQYF.

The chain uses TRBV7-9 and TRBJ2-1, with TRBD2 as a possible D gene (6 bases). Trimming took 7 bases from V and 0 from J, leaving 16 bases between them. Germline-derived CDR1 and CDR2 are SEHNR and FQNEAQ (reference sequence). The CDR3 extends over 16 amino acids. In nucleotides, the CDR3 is TGTGCCAGCACCGGATTGGACGGGAGCTCCTACAATGAGCAGTTCTTC. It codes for CASTGLDGSSYNEQFF.

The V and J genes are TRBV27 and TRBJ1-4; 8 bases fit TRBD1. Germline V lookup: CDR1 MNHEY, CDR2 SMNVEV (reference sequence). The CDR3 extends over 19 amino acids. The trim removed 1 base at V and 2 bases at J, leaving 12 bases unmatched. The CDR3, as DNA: TGTGCCAGCAGTTTATATCCCCCGACAGGGGAGATTACTAATGAAAAACTGTTTTTT. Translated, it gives CASSLYPPTGEITNEKLFF.

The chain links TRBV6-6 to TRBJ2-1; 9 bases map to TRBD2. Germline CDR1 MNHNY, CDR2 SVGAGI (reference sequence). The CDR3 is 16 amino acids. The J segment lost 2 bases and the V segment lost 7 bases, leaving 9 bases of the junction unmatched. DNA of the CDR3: TGTGCCAGCACTCCTATAGCGGGGGACCCCTACAATGAGCAGTTCTTC. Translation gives CASTPIAGDPYNEQFF.

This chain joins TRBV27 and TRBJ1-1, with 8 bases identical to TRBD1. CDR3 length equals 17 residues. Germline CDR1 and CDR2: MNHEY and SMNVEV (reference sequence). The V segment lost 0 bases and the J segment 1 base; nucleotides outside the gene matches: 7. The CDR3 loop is CASSLSPDRGKNTEAFF. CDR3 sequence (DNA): TGTGCCAGCAGTTTATCACCTGACAGGGGAAAGAACACTGAAGCTTTCTTT.

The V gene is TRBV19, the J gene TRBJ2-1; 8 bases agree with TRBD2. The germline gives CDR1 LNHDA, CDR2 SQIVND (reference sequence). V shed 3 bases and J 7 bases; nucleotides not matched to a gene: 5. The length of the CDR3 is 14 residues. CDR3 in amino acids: CASSIREGLNEQFF. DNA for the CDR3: TGTGCCAGTAGTATTCGGGAGGGCCTTAATGAGCAGTTCTTC.

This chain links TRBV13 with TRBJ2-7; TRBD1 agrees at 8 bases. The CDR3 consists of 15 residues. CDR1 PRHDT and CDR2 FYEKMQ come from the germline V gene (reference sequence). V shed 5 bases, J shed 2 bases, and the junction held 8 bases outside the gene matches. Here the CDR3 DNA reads TGTGCCAGCAGCCCAACGACAGGGGAGGCCTACGAGCAGTACTTC. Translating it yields CASSPTTGEAYEQYF.

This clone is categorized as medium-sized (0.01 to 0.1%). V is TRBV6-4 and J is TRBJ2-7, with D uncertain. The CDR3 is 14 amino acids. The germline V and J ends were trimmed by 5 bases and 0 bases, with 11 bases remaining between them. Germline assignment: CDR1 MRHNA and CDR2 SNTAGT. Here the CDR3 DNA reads TGTGCCAGCAGTATGGTACCGGGCTCCTACGAGCAGTACTTC. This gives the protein CASSMVPGSYEQYF.

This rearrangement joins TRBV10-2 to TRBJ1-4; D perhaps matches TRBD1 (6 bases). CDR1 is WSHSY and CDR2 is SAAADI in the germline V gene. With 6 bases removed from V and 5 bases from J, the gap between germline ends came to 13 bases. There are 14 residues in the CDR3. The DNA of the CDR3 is TGCGCCAGCAGCGCCGGGCAGGGGAATGAAAAACTGTTTTTT. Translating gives CASSAGQGNEKLFF.

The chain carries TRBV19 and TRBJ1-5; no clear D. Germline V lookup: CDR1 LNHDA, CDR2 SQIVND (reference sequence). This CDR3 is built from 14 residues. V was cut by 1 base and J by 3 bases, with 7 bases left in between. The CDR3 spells CASSIAPNNQPQHF. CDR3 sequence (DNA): TGTGCCAGTAGTATAGCCCCCAACAATCAGCCCCAGCATTTT.

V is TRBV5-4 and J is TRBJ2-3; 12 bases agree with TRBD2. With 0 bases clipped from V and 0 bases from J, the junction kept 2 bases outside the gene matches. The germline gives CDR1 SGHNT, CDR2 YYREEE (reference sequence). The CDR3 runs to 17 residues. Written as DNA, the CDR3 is TGTGCCAGCAGCTTGGGGACTAGCGGGACTAGCACAGATACGCAGTATTTT. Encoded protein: CASSLGTSGTSTDTQYF.

The CDR3 loop reads CASSWGWAEAFF. The CDR3, as DNA: TGTGCCAGTAGTTGGGGGTGGGCTGAAGCTTTCTTT. The J gene is TRBJ1-1, the V gene TRBV19; TRBD1 might be the D (5 bases). V lost 5 bases, J lost 6 bases, and 10 bases lay in between. Germline V gene data show CDR1 as LNHDA and CDR2 as SQIVND (reference sequence). The CDR3 is 12 amino acids.